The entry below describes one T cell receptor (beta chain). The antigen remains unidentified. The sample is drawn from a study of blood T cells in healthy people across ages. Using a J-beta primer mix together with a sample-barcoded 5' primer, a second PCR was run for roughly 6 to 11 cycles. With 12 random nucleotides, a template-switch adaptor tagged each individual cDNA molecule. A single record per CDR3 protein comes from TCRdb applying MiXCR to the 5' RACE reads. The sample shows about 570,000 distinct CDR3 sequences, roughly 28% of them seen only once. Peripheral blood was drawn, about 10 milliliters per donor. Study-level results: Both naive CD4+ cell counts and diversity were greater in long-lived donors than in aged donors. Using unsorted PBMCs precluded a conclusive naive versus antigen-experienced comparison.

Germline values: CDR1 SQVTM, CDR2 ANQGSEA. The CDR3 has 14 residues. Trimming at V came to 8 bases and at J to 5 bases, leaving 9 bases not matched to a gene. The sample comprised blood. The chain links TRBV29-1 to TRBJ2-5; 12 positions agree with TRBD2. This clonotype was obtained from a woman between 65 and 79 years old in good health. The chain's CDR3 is CSLGLAGSVETQYF. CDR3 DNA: TGCAGCCTAGGACTAGCGGGGAGTGTCGAGACCCAGTACTTC.